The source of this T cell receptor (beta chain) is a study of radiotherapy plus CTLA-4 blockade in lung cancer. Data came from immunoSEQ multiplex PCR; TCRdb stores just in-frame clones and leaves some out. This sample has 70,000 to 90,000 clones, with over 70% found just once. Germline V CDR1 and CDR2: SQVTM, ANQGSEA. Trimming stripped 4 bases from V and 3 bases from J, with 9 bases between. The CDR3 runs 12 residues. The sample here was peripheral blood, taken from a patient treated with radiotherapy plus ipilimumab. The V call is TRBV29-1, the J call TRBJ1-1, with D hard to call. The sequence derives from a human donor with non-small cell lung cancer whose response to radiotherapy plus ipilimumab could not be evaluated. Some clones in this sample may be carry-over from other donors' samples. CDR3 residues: CSVARQDTEAFF. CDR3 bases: TGCAGCGTTGCCAGGCAGGACACTGAAGCTTTCTTT.